A selection of T cell receptor beta chains follows, all from one sample in a study of T cell changes during pregnancy in multiple sclerosis. Clones were sequenced by immunoSEQ multiplex PCR, and TCRdb holds only the in-frame ones, with some missing. This sample has 85,000 to 110,000 clones, with 85% to 95% found just once. Sequenced material: peripheral blood, taken after pregnancy. Every receptor here comes from a female donor with multiple sclerosis, enrolled in a pregnancy study. CDR3s include the opening cysteine and the closing phenylalanine or tryptophan. D genes are given only for firm matches. A row's size may be missing; if present it is once, few, many or a size class.

size,J,V,D,CDR3,DNA
.,TRBJ1-6,TRBV6-5,TRBD1,CASSYSPGGGNSPLHF,TGTGCCAGCAGTTACTCCCCAGGGGGCGGTAATTCACCCCTCCACTTT
.,TRBJ2-3,TRBV7-3,TRBD2,CATSRLELAGGLRGADTQYF,TGTGCCACCAGTCGTTTAGAACTAGCGGGGGGTCTGCGAGGGGCAGATACGCAGTATTTT
.,TRBJ2-5,TRBV7-2,.,CASSLPKQTQYF,TGTGCCAGCAGCCTCCCTAAACAGACCCAGTACTTC
.,TRBJ1-2,TRBV5-4,TRBD1,CASSLGQGSSDYGYTF,TGTGCCAGCAGCTTGGGACAGGGGTCGTCTGACTATGGCTACACCTTC
.,TRBJ2-7,TRBV11-2,.,CASSFSGYEQYF,TGTGCCAGCAGCTTTAGCGGCTACGAGCAGTACTTC
.,TRBJ2-7,TRBV6-1,.,CASSEVETGSYEQYF,TGTGCCAGCAGTGAAGTAGAGACAGGATCCTACGAGCAGTACTTC
.,TRBJ1-3,TRBV19,.,CASSMDRTGNTIYF,TGTGCCAGTAGTATGGACAGAACTGGAAACACCATATATTTT
.,TRBJ2-5,TRBV7-2,.,CASSQFQGYQETQYF,TGTGCCAGCAGCCAATTCCAGGGTTACCAAGAGACCCAGTACTTC
few,TRBJ1-5,TRBV5-4,.,CASSFGGVGPQHF,TGTGCCAGCAGCTTCGGGGGAGTAGGGCCCCAGCATTTT
.,TRBJ1-5,TRBV7-9,TRBD1,CASSFHRGPGGNQPQHF,TGTGCCAGCAGCTTTCACAGGGGGCCAGGTGGCAATCAGCCCCAGCATTTT
once,TRBJ1-1,TRBV19,.,CASSPPAFF,TGTGCCAGTAGCCCCCCGGCTTTCTTT
.,TRBJ2-3,TRBV7-2,.,CASSPEVTQYF,TGTGCCAGCAGCCCCGAGGTTACGCAGTATTTT
.,TRBJ2-5,TRBV23-1,TRBD1,CATAGMSWGTGGGETQYF,TGCGCCACCGCAGGTATGTCGTGGGGGACAGGGGGTGGAGAGACCCAGTACTTC
.,TRBJ2-7,TRBV27,TRBD1,CASRRTGEYEQYF,TGTGCCAGCAGACGTACAGGGGAGTACGAGCAGTACTTC
.,TRBJ2-2,TRBV19,TRBD2,CASSSYSGNAGELFF,TGTGCCAGTAGTTCCTATAGCGGGAACGCCGGGGAGCTGTTTTTT
.,TRBJ1-4,TRBV5-1,.,CASSLEAPPNGKLFF,TGCGCCAGCAGCTTGGAAGCCCCTCCGAACGGAAAACTGTTTTTT
.,TRBJ2-7,TRBV9,TRBD2,CASSAPGTNEQYF,TGTGCCAGCAGCGCCCCGGGGACTAACGAGCAGTACTTC
.,TRBJ2-7,TRBV27,.,CASSVSRVGSYEQYF,TGTGCCAGCAGTGTCAGCAGGGTGGGTTCCTACGAGCAGTACTTC
.,TRBJ1-5,TRBV7-2,TRBD1,CASSTGQGNQPQHF,TGTGCCAGCAGCACGGGACAGGGGAACCAGCCCCAGCATTTT
.,TRBJ1-3,TRBV7-9,.,CASSLGVNTIYF,TGTGCCAGCTCTCTAGGAGTGAACACCATATATTTT
.,TRBJ2-2,TRBV12-5,.,CASGDRGGGELFF,TGTGCTAGTGGTGACCGGGGAGGCGGGGAGCTGTTTTTT
.,TRBJ2-1,TRBV4-1,TRBD1,CASSQFLWDDLVRTGTNEQFF,TGCGCCAGCAGCCAATTTCTTTGGGATGACTTAGTGAGGACAGGGACCAATGAGCAGTTCTTC
.,TRBJ2-6,TRBV4-3,.,CASSVSSFSGANVLTF,TGCGCCAGCAGCGTCTCCTCCTTCTCTGGGGCCAACGTCCTGACTTTC
.,TRBJ2-7,TRBV7-6,.,CASSFRLAGLSYEQYF,TGTGCCAGCAGCTTCCGGTTGGCAGGGTTATCCTACGAGCAGTACTTC
.,TRBJ1-3,TRBV29-1,TRBD1,CSVAPTGAGNTIYF,TGCAGCGTTGCTCCGACAGGGGCTGGAAACACCATATATTTT
.,TRBJ1-5,TRBV6-5,.,CASSYGAGDQPQHF,TGTGCCAGCAGTTACGGGGCAGGGGATCAGCCCCAGCATTTT
.,TRBJ1-2,TRBV5-1,.,CASSLGFLGAGYTF,TGCGCCAGCAGCTTAGGGTTTTTGGGAGCTGGCTACACCTTC
.,TRBJ1-5,TRBV7-9,.,CASSSNLAGSPQHF,TGTGCCAGCAGCTCCAATCTGGCAGGTTCGCCCCAGCATTTT
.,TRBJ1-6,TRBV27,TRBD1,CASSFRTGQDNSPLHF,TGTGCCAGCAGTTTCAGAACGGGACAGGATAATTCACCCCTCCACTTT
.,TRBJ2-6,TRBV19,TRBD1,CASSHGQGASGANVLTF,TGTGCCAGTAGTCACGGACAGGGGGCGTCCGGGGCCAACGTCCTGACTTTC
once,TRBJ2-2,TRBV28,TRBD1,CASRETGRTGELFF,TGTGCCAGCAGAGAGACAGGGCGTACCGGGGAGCTGTTTTTT
.,TRBJ2-1,TRBV11-2,TRBD2,CASSSGTSGLGQFF,TGTGCCAGCAGCTCAGGGACTAGCGGCTTGGGGCAGTTCTTC
.,TRBJ1-1,TRBV6-5,.,CASFNGGTEAFF,TGTGCCAGCTTTAACGGGGGCACTGAAGCTTTCTTT
.,TRBJ1-1,TRBV29-1,.,CSAVSAGAGTEAFF,TGCAGCGCCGTTTCTGCGGGGGCGGGCACTGAAGCTTTCTTT